The 5 T cell receptor beta chains below come from one sample, sequenced in a study of T-cell reconstitution after alpha-beta-depleted transplantation in children. TCRbeta library preparation incorporated unique molecular identifiers. TCRdb re-called the PCR reads through MiXCR, storing one row per CDR3 protein. This sample carries about 980,000 distinct CDR3 sequences, roughly 31% of them seen once, and the ten largest clones take over 25%. Sample: PBMCs, mostly from graft donor cells, taken 360 days after TCRalphabeta/CD19-depleted stem cell transplant. These receptors were taken from a boy under two years old who had a stem cell transplant for SCID, so the T cells may come from the graft donor.

This clonotype was counted between two and nine times. This chain links TRBV5-5 with TRBJ1-4; possible D gene TRBD1, 5 bases. This CDR3 is 14 amino acids long. CDR1 is SGHKS, CDR2 YYEKEE, per germline (reference sequence). V gave up 2 bases and J gave up 4 bases, with 9 bases separating them. In DNA form, the CDR3 reads TGTGCCAGCAGCTTTCCGGGGCGTAATGAAAAACTGTTTTTT. Its translation: CASSFPGRNEKLFF.

The chain uses TRBV20-1 and TRBJ2-3; D unclear. Germline V gene sequence: CDR1 DFQATT, CDR2 SNEGSKA (reference sequence). Deletions cut 5 bases from V and 2 bases from J, with 14 bases between. The CDR3 is made up of 14 amino acids. The CDR3 is CSALGRLTTDTQYF. For the CDR3, the DNA is TGCAGTGCTCTAGGGCGTCTGACCACAGATACGCAGTATTTT.

This chain uses TRBV9 with TRBJ2-1; 11 bases agree with TRBD2. This CDR3 is built from 18 residues. The V gene end was trimmed by 3 bases and the J gene end by 5 bases; junction bases not matched to a gene: 13. The germline V gene encodes CDR1 SGDLS and CDR2 YYNGEE. The CDR3 coding sequence is TGTGCCAGCAGCGATGGGACACGGACTAGCGGGTATCACAATGAGCAGTTCTTC. Its translation: CASSDGTRTSGYHNEQFF.

This clonotype was recorded a few times. The chain links TRBV6-1 to TRBJ2-1, with 9 bases identical to TRBD1. This CDR3 is built from 14 residues. Germline CDR1 and CDR2: MNHNS and SASEGT. J lost 7 bases, V lost 5 bases, and 6 bases had no gene match. The CDR3 here is CASSPNRGRNEQFF. CDR3 in DNA: TGTGCCAGCAGTCCTAACAGGGGGCGAAATGAGCAGTTCTTC.

The chain employs TRBV12-3 or TRBV12-4 and TRBJ1-1; D remains ambiguous. V lost 5 bases, J lost 5 bases, and 12 bases lay in between. The CDR3 has 13 amino acids. The CDR3 DNA sequence: TGTGCCAGCAGTAAATCGAAAGGGACTGAAGCTTTCTTT. This encodes CASSKSKGTEAFF.